This T cell receptor beta chain was observed in a study of T cell responses to AZD1222 COVID-19 vaccine. The trim removed 2 bases at V and 5 bases at J, leaving 9 bases unmatched. The CDR3 totals 15 residues. The germline CDR1 and CDR2 sequences are SGHRS and YFSETQ. Measured with immunoSEQ multiplex PCR; TCRdb has only the in-frame clones, and not every one. Seen here are 140,000 to 150,000 clones, roughly 90% observed once, and the top ten hold under 2%. A word on this clone: What it binds is not known.

Findings and caveats of the study: Researchers took repertoire samples only after the peak T cell response had come.

The sequencing used peripheral blood, collected 28 days after the second AZD1222 dose. This clonotype originated in an adult who received the AZD1222 COVID-19 vaccine. This chain connects TRBV5-1 to TRBJ1-2, with 7 bases identical to TRBD1. In DNA form, the CDR3 reads TGCGCCAGCAGCTTAGCACAGGGGCTTAGGTATGGCTACACCTTC. Residues: CASSLAQGLRYGYTF.